The sequence of this T cell receptor beta chain was determined in a study of blood T cell repertoires in COVID-19. For the study at large: COVID-19 samples collected from the United States, Italy and Spain covered acute and convalescent phases. Sources were T cells, B-cell-depleted T cells, or PBMCs; the material itself was cDNA or gDNA.

Germline CDR1 reads SGHRS; CDR2 reads YFSETQ. The CDR3 sequence is 13 residues long. V was clipped by 7 bases and J by 3 bases, with 13 bases between them. Original data processing: The assay estimated nucleated cells by amplifying reference gene primers. Generated by immunoSEQ multiplex PCR, the TCRdb table keeps only in-frame clones and is missing some. The DNA was the basis for D and trimming; V, J and clone size are from that table. The sample contains roughly 110,000 clones, under 85% of which appear only once. This TCR derives from a woman aged 60-75 years with acute or convalescent COVID-19. The specimen sequenced was peripheral blood. This chain uses TRBV5-1 with TRBJ2-5; no definite D call. DNA for the CDR3: TGCGCCAGCTATGACCGGGTAGAAGAGACCCAGTACTTC. The encoded protein is CASYDRVEETQYF. The whole variable domain, filled in from reference TRBV5-1 and TRBJ2-5, reads KAGVTQTPRYLIKTRGQQVTLSCSPISGHRSVSWYQQTPGQGLQFLFEYFSETQRNKGNFPGRFSGRQFSNSRSEMNVSTLELGDSALYLCASYDRVEETQYFGPGTRLLVL.